These T cell receptor beta chains were read from a single sample in a study of CD8+ T cells in alopecia areata. The protocol was immunoSEQ multiplex PCR, while the TCRdb copy is restricted to in-frame clones and leaves out a portion. The sample yields 200,000 to 250,000 clones, around two fifths seen once. Sequencing used CD4+ T cells sorted from blood, obtained at roughly week 36, from a patient treated with tofacitinib. The receptor source for this set is a human donor with alopecia areata. Each CDR3 is given without its conserved first and last residue.

cdr3_length j_call v_call cdr3_aa
11 TRBJ2-1 TRBV7-3 ASSPDRYNEQF
9 TRBJ2-7 TRBV20-1 SAGQGNEQY
12 TRBJ1-2 TRBV27 ASSPGGSGSGYT
16 TRBJ2-4 TRBV7-9 ASSHGTSGSAAKNIQY
12 TRBJ1-4 TRBV7-9 ASSPRTGGEKLF
12 TRBJ2-2 TRBV19 ASAWTGNTGELF
11 TRBJ2-1 TRBV29-1 SVVPGSFNEQF
10 TRBJ2-3 TRBV6-5 ASSSTTDTQY
11 TRBJ2-3 TRBV27 ATRLLSTDTQY
13 TRBJ1-1 TRBV10-3 ATSEAGQGNTEAF
13 TRBJ2-6 TRBV5-1 ASSLGDSGANVLT
13 TRBJ2-7 TRBV6-1 ASRAPGLLGNEQY
12 TRBJ2-7 TRBV2 ASNLDRGAYEQY
11 TRBJ2-5 TRBV5-1 ASSKTGDETQY
13 TRBJ1-4 TRBV30 AWSGSGHPPGKLF